The clone carrying this TCR beta chain was picked up one time. The sample is drawn from a study of blood T cell repertoires in COVID-19. Method: immunoSEQ multiplex PCR; TCRdb's copy keeps in-frame clones and lacks some. The sample records about 220,000 clones, roughly 90% being singletons. CDR3 length: 15 residues. Losses at the gene ends were 0 bases for V and 12 bases for J; bases not matched to a gene: 10. Germline CDR1 reads SGHDT; CDR2 reads YYEEEE. The chain carries TRBV5-6 and TRBJ1-5, with 9 bases lining up with TRBD1. This receptor was obtained from a woman between 40 and 50 years old with acute COVID-19. Sequenced: PBMCs or T cells enriched from blood (not recorded which). The CDR3 nucleotides read TGTGCCAGCAGCTTGGTGGGACAGGGACTCGTGGACCAGCATTTT. This encodes CASSLVGQGLVDQHF. Looking up the rest from reference TRBV5-6 and TRBJ1-5 gives the full variable domain: DAGVTQSPTHLIKTRGQQVTLRCSPKSGHDTVSWYQQALGQGPQFIFQYYEEEERQRGNFPDRFSGHQFPNYSSELNVNALLLGDSALYLCASSLVGQGLVDQHFGDGTRLSIL.